The next 23 T cell receptor beta chains were all read from a single sample in a study of T cell repertoires in cytomegalovirus infection. Using its own MiXCR run on the reads, TCRdb lists one record per CDR3 protein. Among about 240,000 distinct CDR3 sequences, 10% to 15% were seen once, and the ten largest hold 1.5% to 2%. The source material was PBMCs. The source is a human donor in good health (CMV status not recorded). Some clones in this sample may be carry-over from other donors' samples.

This rearrangement joins TRBV28 to TRBJ1-1, with D tentatively TRBD1 (5 bases). This CDR3 is 13 amino acids long. In germline, CDR1 is MDHEN, CDR2 SYDVKM. The V gene lost 3 bases and the J gene lost 14 bases, with 19 bases spanning the gap. This chain's CDR3 is CASSFPNGRGGFF. The CDR3 nucleotides are TGTGCCAGCAGTTTTCCCAACGGGAGGGGAGGGTTCTTT.

In this sample, this clonotype turned up a few times. The chain recombines TRBV29-1 with TRBJ1-2, with D maybe TRBD1 (6 bases). The V end was cut by 7 bases, the J end by 3 bases, with 9 bases between. CDR1 SQVTM and CDR2 ANQGSEA come from the germline V gene. The CDR3 loop spans 11 amino acids. The CDR3 nucleotides read TGCAGCGCCGACAGGCACTATGGCTACACCTTC. It yields the protein CSADRHYGYTF.

This clonotype was picked up many times. The gene calls are TRBV12-3 or TRBV12-4 and TRBJ2-7, with D uncertain. V was shortened by 3 bases and J by 7 bases, with 13 bases between the two germline ends. The CDR3 runs to 13 residues. In DNA, the CDR3 is TGTGCCAGCAGTTTTGACCCGAAAATTGAGCAGTACTTC. Translation: CASSFDPKIEQYF.

This clonotype was observed a few times. The rearrangement joins TRBV4-3 to TRBJ1-6, with 7 bases identical to TRBD1. V lost 6 bases to trimming and J lost 6 bases; unmatched junction nucleotides: 2. Germline assignment: CDR1 LGHNA and CDR2 YSLEER. CDR3 size: 13 residues. The CDR3 loop reads CASRKGANSPLHF. The CDR3 DNA follows: TGCGCCAGCAGAAAGGGGGCTAATTCACCCCTCCACTTT.

This clonotype was recorded many times. J is TRBJ2-7 and V is TRBV4-3; 7 bases map to TRBD1. V was pared by 4 bases and J by 3 bases, with 6 bases of the junction left unmatched. The CDR3 totals 14 residues. Germline CDR1 LGHNA, CDR2 YSLEER. The chain's CDR3 is CASSRRTGLYEQYF. CDR3 coding DNA: TGCGCCAGCAGCCGACGGACAGGTCTCTACGAGCAGTACTTC.

This clonotype was recorded many times. The rearrangement uses TRBV12-5 and TRBJ2-3; D might be TRBD2 (5 bases). Germline V gene sequence: CDR1 LGHNT, CDR2 FRNRAP. The ends were cut back, 1 base at V and 0 bases at J, with 8 bases in the middle. CDR3 length equals 15 residues. The CDR3 reads CASGLDGVSTDTQYF. DNA of the CDR3: TGTGCTAGTGGTTTGGACGGGGTGAGCACAGATACGCAGTATTTT.

This clonotype was counted many times. This sequence joins TRBV6-1 and TRBJ1-1; tentatively, D is TRBD1 (5 bases). Germline V gene lookup returns CDR1 MNHNS and CDR2 SASEGT. Between the trimmed V and J ends, which lost 6 bases and 6 bases, there was a span of 17 bases. This CDR3 comprises 14 residues. The CDR3 is CASRTTAGYSEAFF. The CDR3 DNA is TGTGCCAGCAGGACCACAGCAGGGTATTCTGAAGCTTTCTTT.

This clonotype was detected many times. The rearrangement joins TRBV28 to TRBJ1-1; 7 bases agree with TRBD1. Germline V lookup: CDR1 MDHEN, CDR2 SYDVKM. V gave up 6 bases and J gave up 5 bases; unmatched junction bases: 6. CDR3 length equals 13 residues. The DNA for the CDR3 is TGTGCCAGCAGGGGACAGCTCGAGACTGAAGCTTTCTTT. It translates to CASRGQLETEAFF.

This clonotype was detected many times. The V and J genes are TRBV7-8 and TRBJ1-3; 7 nucleotides agree with TRBD1. CDR1 SGHVS and CDR2 FQNEAQ come from the germline V gene. The CDR3 contains 15 residues. After removal of 3 bases from V and 4 bases from J, the junction contained 6 bases not matched to a gene. Written as DNA, the CDR3 is TGTGCCAGCAGCTTCCAGGGGGATAGGGGAAACACCATATATTTT. Protein sequence: CASSFQGDRGNTIYF.

Ten or more counts support this clonotype. The chain recombines TRBV7-2 with TRBJ2-3, with unresolved D. V was cut by 5 bases and J by 0 bases, with 15 bases left in between. The CDR3 runs 16 residues. CDR1 and CDR2 (germline): SGHTA, FQGNSA. Here the CDR3 reads CASSLQVGSSTDTQYF. Written as DNA, the CDR3 is TGTGCCAGCAGCCTCCAAGTTGGCAGTAGCACAGATACGCAGTATTTT. Supplemented by reference TRBV7-2 and TRBJ2-3, the full variable domain reads GAGVSQSPSNKVTEKGKDVELRCDPISGHTALYWYRQSLGQGLEFLIYFQGNSAPDKSGLPSDRFSAERTGGSVSTLTIQRTQQEDSAVYLCASSLQVGSSTDTQYFGPGTRLTVL.

This clonotype was recorded at least ten times. The rearrangement uses TRBV7-2 and TRBJ1-5; no definite D call. Germline loops: CDR1 SGHTA, CDR2 FQGNSA. V was clipped by 5 bases and J by 6 bases, with 11 bases between them. CDR3 length: 13 residues. DNA for the CDR3: TGTGCCAGCAGCCTCATTTCGGGTCAGCCCCAGCATTTT. Protein product: CASSLISGQPQHF.

In its sample, this clonotype was seen many times. V is TRBV7-2 and J is TRBJ1-1; a weak D match, TRBD1 (6 bases). There are 14 residues in the CDR3. Trimming removed 1 base from V and 6 bases from J, with 12 bases in between. Germline CDR1 and CDR2: SGHTA and FQGNSA. The CDR3 coding sequence is TGTGCCAGCAGCTTAGATCCGGGGGGCTCTGAAGCTTTCTTT. Amino acid sequence: CASSLDPGGSEAFF. The whole variable domain, remainder taken from reference TRBV7-2 and TRBJ1-1, is GAGVSQSPSNKVTEKGKDVELRCDPISGHTALYWYRQSLGQGLEFLIYFQGNSAPDKSGLPSDRFSAERTGGSVSTLTIQRTQQEDSAVYLCASSLDPGGSEAFFGQGTRLTVV.

This clonotype occurred many times. The chain joins TRBV7-2 to TRBJ1-2, with 9 nucleotides matching TRBD1. J gave up 2 bases and V 2 bases, and 15 bases lay outside the gene matches. Germline V gives CDR1 SGHTA, CDR2 FQGNSA. The CDR3 covers 19 residues. Here the CDR3 reads CASSLQKGGPTGGNYGYTF. DNA of the CDR3: TGTGCCAGCAGCTTACAAAAGGGAGGTCCCACAGGGGGCAACTATGGCTACACCTTC.

The chain links TRBV5-5 to TRBJ2-5, with 10 bases that match TRBD1. The V gene's germline CDR1 is SGHKS and CDR2 YYEKEE (reference sequence). The ends lost 5 bases at V and 5 bases at J; junction bases unmatched: 12. The length of the CDR3 is 16 residues. CDR3: CASSFAATGGAETQYF. Written as DNA, the CDR3 is TGTGCCAGCAGTTTCGCCGCGACAGGGGGCGCGGAGACCCAGTACTTC.

The sample holds many counts of this clonotype. The chain has TRBV5-5 and TRBJ2-5, with D hard to call. Germline CDR1 is SGHKS and CDR2 is YYEKEE (reference sequence). The CDR3 length is 12 residues. V lost 4 bases and J 5 bases, leaving 9 bases between the germline ends. The CDR3 here is CASSRVSETQYF. The CDR3 DNA follows: TGTGCCAGCAGCAGGGTATCCGAGACCCAGTACTTC.

This clonotype has ten or more counts. This chain uses TRBV6-5 with TRBJ1-5; TRBD1 is a possible D gene (6 bases). This CDR3 is 13 amino acids long. The ends were cut back, 6 bases at V and 6 bases at J, with 12 bases in the middle. Per germline, CDR1 MNHEY and CDR2 SVGAGI. The CDR3 DNA follows: TGTGCCAGCAGAAAAGGGGGAGGTCAGCCCCAGCATTTT. It codes for CASRKGGGQPQHF.

This clonotype was recorded many times. The chain joins TRBV12-3 or TRBV12-4 to TRBJ2-7, with 10 bases fitting TRBD1. V trimming: 5 bases; J trimming: 2 bases; junction bases outside the gene matches: 6. The CDR3 covers 15 residues. Written as DNA, the CDR3 is TGTGCCAGCAGTCCCGGGACAGGGGAAGCCTACGAGCAGTACTTC. This sequence encodes CASSPGTGEAYEQYF.

J is TRBJ1-4 and V is TRBV28; perhaps TRBD1 as D (5 bases). V was trimmed by 2 bases and J by 4 bases, leaving 11 bases between them. Germline V CDR1 and CDR2: MDHEN, SYDVKM. This CDR3 comprises 15 residues. CDR3 DNA sequence: TGTGCCAGCAGTTTACCCTGGGGCGTTAATGAAAAACTGTTTTTT. This gives the protein CASSLPWGVNEKLFF.

This clonotype has more than one count but fewer than ten. The chain has TRBV6-2 or TRBV6-3 and TRBJ2-4, with D hard to call. Germline V CDR1 and CDR2: MNHEY, SVGEGT. Trimming pared 0 bases from V and 10 bases from J, leaving 13 bases between. This CDR3 contains 14 residues. In nucleotides, the CDR3 is TGTGCCAGCAGTTACTCGATACCCGAAGGGATTCAGTACTTC. It codes for CASSYSIPEGIQYF.

The chain recombines TRBV9 with TRBJ1-1; 8 positions agree with TRBD1. CDR1 is SGDLS and CDR2 is YYNGEE in the germline V gene. The CDR3 length is 18 residues. J gave up 6 bases and V 1 base, and 17 bases lay outside the gene matches. DNA of the CDR3: TGTGCCAGCAGCGTATCGGGGGGGGCAGGGGGCCGGAGGGCTGAAGCTTTCTTT. Protein product: CASSVSGGAGGRRAEAFF.

J is TRBJ2-3 and V is TRBV9; tentatively, D is TRBD2 (5 bases). Germline loops: CDR1 SGDLS, CDR2 YYNGEE. V lost 4 bases, J lost 6 bases, and 15 bases lay in between. There are 14 residues in the CDR3. The CDR3 here is CASSFGLEGDTQYF. The CDR3 DNA reads as TGTGCCAGCAGCTTCGGACTCGAAGGGGATACGCAGTATTTT.

This clonotype was counted between two and nine times. A much larger clone differs by one base, so this may be a read error. The chain links TRBV7-2 to TRBJ2-2; D remains ambiguous. Per germline, CDR1 SGHTA and CDR2 FQGNSA. The CDR3 extends over 15 amino acids. V lost 5 bases and J 1 base, leaving 11 bases between the germline ends. The CDR3 reads CASSARAGNTGELFF. Here the CDR3 DNA reads TGTGCCAGCAGCGCTCGGGCAGGGAACACCGGGGAGCTGTTTTTT. The full variable domain, completed using reference TRBV7-2 and TRBJ2-2, is GAGVSQSPSNKVTEKGKDVELRCDPISGHTALYWYRQSLGQGLEFLIYFQGNSAPDKSGLPSDRFSAERTGGSVSTLTIQRTQQEDSAVYLCASSARAGNTGELFFGEGSRLTVL.

This clonotype showed up just a few times. The rearrangement joins TRBV28 to TRBJ1-2, with TRBD1 matching 7 bases. CDR1 and CDR2 (germline): MDHEN, SYDVKM. The CDR3 has 14 residues. J gave up 5 bases and V 6 bases, and 9 bases lay outside the gene matches. The CDR3 loop is CASRGRGRGYGYTF. In DNA form, the CDR3 reads TGTGCCAGCAGGGGCAGGGGGAGGGGGTATGGCTACACCTTC.